This T cell receptor (beta chain) appears in the sequencing data of a study of regulatory T cells in long-lasting Graves disease. Study overall: Persistent Graves' disease required over 5 years of antithyroid drugs and positive TSH receptor antibodies.

Comment on this clonotype: Its antigen is unknown.

General study results and limits: It was in persistent disease that TRBV28, TRBJ1-2 and TRBJ2-5 were favored. Relative to newly diagnosed Graves' patients, persistent ones had lower TCR diversity.

Researchers made TCR beta libraries by using iRepertoire HTBI primers and running Arm-PCR on CDR3 regions. MiXCR was run by TCRdb on the multiplex PCR reads, yielding one entry per CDR3 protein. The table has more than 650,000 distinct CDR3 sequences, about 30% seen once. There are 14 residues in the CDR3. Trimming left V 2 bases short and J 6 bases short, with 8 bases between. Time point noted: persistent/refractory GD, antithyroid drugs over 5 years with positive TRAb. PBMCs provided the RNA from which the TCR library was made. The guidelines of the American Thyroid Association were the basis for diagnosing Graves' disease.

Sequences were derived from peripheral blood mononuclear cells (PBMCs), sampled when the disease was refractory, from a patient treated with antithyroid drugs. The receptor's source is a female donor with Graves disease. This rearrangement joins TRBV12-3 or TRBV12-4 to TRBJ1-6, with D unclear. DNA for the CDR3: TGTGCCAGCAGTTTACCTTTGGGTAATTCACCCCTCCACTTT. Its protein product is CASSLPLGNSPLHF.